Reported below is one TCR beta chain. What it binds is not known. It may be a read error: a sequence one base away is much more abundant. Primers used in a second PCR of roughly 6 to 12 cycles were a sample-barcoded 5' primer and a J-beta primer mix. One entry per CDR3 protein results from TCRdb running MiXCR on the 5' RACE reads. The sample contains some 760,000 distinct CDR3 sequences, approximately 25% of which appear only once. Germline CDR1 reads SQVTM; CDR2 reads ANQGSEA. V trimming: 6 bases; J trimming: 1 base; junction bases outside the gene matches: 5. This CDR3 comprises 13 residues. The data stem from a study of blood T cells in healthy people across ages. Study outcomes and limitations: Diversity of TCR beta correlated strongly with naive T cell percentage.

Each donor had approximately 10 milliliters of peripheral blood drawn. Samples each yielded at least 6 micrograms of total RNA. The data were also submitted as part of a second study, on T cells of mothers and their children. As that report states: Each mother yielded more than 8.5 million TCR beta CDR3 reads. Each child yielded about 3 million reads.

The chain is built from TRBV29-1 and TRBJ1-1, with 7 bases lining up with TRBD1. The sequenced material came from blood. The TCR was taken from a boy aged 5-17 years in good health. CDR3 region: CSVQWDRNTEAFF. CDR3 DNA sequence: TGCAGCGTCCAATGGGACAGGAACACTGAAGCTTTCTTT.